Presented here are 22 T cell receptor beta chains from one specimen sequenced in a study of T cell responses to AZD1222 COVID-19 vaccine. Measured with immunoSEQ multiplex PCR; TCRdb has only the in-frame clones, and not every one. The sample yields 95,000 to 100,000 clones, roughly 84% seen once. The specimen comprised peripheral blood, sampled 28 days after the second AZD1222 dose. The receptors stem from an adult who received the AZD1222 COVID-19 vaccine.

This chain links TRBV19 with TRBJ1-1; D gene ambiguous. Trimming cost V 4 bases and J 7 bases, with 13 bases left between them. This CDR3 spans 13 amino acids. Per the germline V gene, CDR1 is LNHDA and CDR2 is SQIVND (reference sequence). CDR3 DNA: TGTGCCAGTAGTACTACAACAAAGGGTGAAGCTTTCTTT. It is translated as CASSTTTKGEAFF. The full variable domain, rest sourced from reference TRBV19 and TRBJ1-1, is DGGITQSPKYLFRKEGQNVTLSCEQNLNHDAMYWYRQDPGQGLRLIYYSQIVNDFQKGDIAEGYSVSREKKESFPLTVTSAQKNPTAFYLCASSTTTKGEAFFGQGTRLTVV.

The chain combines TRBV19 with TRBJ2-3; TRBD1 matches 7 bases. Germline values: CDR1 LNHDA, CDR2 SQIVND (reference sequence). Trimming cost V 2 bases and J 3 bases; bases outside gene matches: 5. This CDR3 contains 15 residues. In DNA, the CDR3 is TGTGCCAGTAGTATAAAGGGGGCGACAACAGATACGCAGTATTTT. This translates into CASSIKGATTDTQYF.

In nucleotides, the CDR3 is TGTGCCAGCAGCTTAGAAATGGATTGGGGCGGCTACACCTTC. Its translation is CASSLEMDWGGYTF. This chain links TRBV7-9 with TRBJ1-2; D perhaps matches TRBD1 (5 bases). V dropped 1 base and J dropped 8 bases, with 14 bases sitting between them. The CDR3 is made up of 14 amino acids. The germline V gene has CDR1 SEHNR and CDR2 FQNEAQ (reference sequence). The full variable domain, rest sourced from reference TRBV7-9 and TRBJ1-2, is DTGVSQNPRHKITKRGQNVTFRCDPISEHNRLYWYRQTLGQGPEFLTYFQNEAQLEKSRLLSDRFSAERPKGSFSTLEIQRTEQGDSAMYLCASSLEMDWGGYTFGSGTRLTVV.

This clone was counted a few times. This chain uses TRBV5-8 with TRBJ1-3; D is ambiguous. This CDR3 spans 15 amino acids. CDR1 and CDR2 (germline): SGHTS, YDEGEE. Trimming took off 4 bases at V and 2 bases at J, with 13 bases between the two ends. CDR3 sequence (DNA): TGTGCCAGCAGCCGGGTGGAGGGAGCTGGAAACACCATATATTTT. It yields the protein CASSRVEGAGNTIYF.

The genes are TRBV6-5 and TRBJ1-2, with D perhaps TRBD1 (5 bases). The ends were cut back, 7 bases at V and 2 bases at J, with 14 bases in the middle. CDR1 MNHEY and CDR2 SVGAGI come from the germline V gene. CDR3 length equals 14 residues. Here the CDR3 reads CASKRDLRNYGYTF. DNA of the CDR3: TGTGCCAGCAAGCGGGACCTGAGAAACTATGGCTACACCTTC.

V and J are TRBV4-3 and TRBJ2-1; 11 bases map to TRBD2. Trimming at V came to 1 base and at J to 3 bases, leaving 2 bases not matched to a gene. The germline gives CDR1 LGHNA, CDR2 YSLEER. The CDR3 loop spans 16 amino acids. Here the CDR3 reads CASSQATSGSYNEQFF. The DNA of the CDR3 is TGCGCCAGCAGCCAAGCTACTAGCGGGAGCTACAATGAGCAGTTCTTC.

The gene calls are TRBV30 and TRBJ1-1; D ambiguous. There are 16 residues in the CDR3. Trimming stripped 0 bases from V and 2 bases from J, with 16 bases between. Germline V gives CDR1 GTSNPN, CDR2 SVGIG (reference sequence). CDR3 nucleotides: TGTGCCTGGAGTGTATACCCCGGGAGACTTAACACTGAAGCTTTCTTT. Translating gives CAWSVYPGRLNTEAFF.

This chain uses TRBV10-3 with TRBJ2-7; 8 bases map to TRBD1. The CDR3 contains 13 residues. After removal of 6 bases from V and 5 bases from J, the junction contained 6 bases not matched to a gene. The germline CDR1 and CDR2 sequences are ENHRY and SYGVKD. The CDR3 sequence is CAIRGQVGDEQYF. CDR3 coding DNA: TGTGCCATCAGGGGACAGGTGGGGGACGAGCAGTACTTC.

This chain links TRBV3-1 (or the pseudogene TRBV3-2) with TRBJ1-1, with D unresolved. V lost 1 base, J lost 4 bases, and 13 bases lay in between. The CDR3 extends over 15 amino acids. Germline V lookup: CDR1 LGHDT, CDR2 YNNKEL (reference sequence). CDR3 sequence reads: CASSQGVGSSTEAFF. Written as DNA, the CDR3 is TGTGCCAGCAGCCAAGGGGTAGGGTCGAGCACTGAAGCTTTCTTT.

The CDR3 bases are TGTGCCAGTGGTAGGGGGGTCCTGAACACTGAAGCTTTCTTT. It is translated as CASGRGVLNTEAFF. This chain uses TRBV3-1 (or the pseudogene TRBV3-2) with TRBJ1-1, with a weak D call TRBD1 (6 bases). The germline V gene has CDR1 LGHDT and CDR2 YNNKEL (reference sequence). Trimming shortened V by 9 bases and J by 0 bases, and 14 bases separated the two germline ends. This CDR3 is built from 14 residues.

The rearrangement links TRBV7-9 to TRBJ1-1; D uncertain. Germline lookup yields CDR1 SEHNR and CDR2 FQNEAQ (reference sequence). The CDR3 is made up of 11 amino acids. Trimming took 6 bases from V and 5 from J, leaving 7 bases between them. The CDR3 nucleotides read TGTGCCAGCAGGTTGGGGACTGAAGCTTTCTTT. It yields the protein CASRLGTEAFF.

The chain has TRBV11-2 and TRBJ2-7, with a possible D match to TRBD1 (6 bases). The CDR3 contains 13 residues. The V end lost 2 bases, the J end lost 5 bases, and 10 bases lay between the germline ends. Looked up from germline, CDR1 is SGHAT and CDR2 is FQNNGV. The CDR3, as DNA: TGTGCCAGCAGCTTACTACAGGGTCACGAGCAGTACTTC. It yields the protein CASSLLQGHEQYF.

The chain recombines TRBV7-9 with TRBJ1-1; possible D gene TRBD1, 6 bases. V shed 7 bases and J shed 1 base, with 16 bases lying between them. The germline V gene has CDR1 SEHNR and CDR2 FQNEAQ (reference sequence). CDR3 length equals 15 residues. The CDR3 DNA is TGTGCCAGCACCCAACCTCTGGGGGCGAACACTGAAGCTTTCTTT. It codes for CASTQPLGANTEAFF.

The chain joins TRBV7-9 to TRBJ2-5; the match to TRBD1 covers 7 bases. The germline V gene encodes CDR1 SEHNR and CDR2 FQNEAQ (reference sequence). The V and J ends lost 7 bases and 1 base, in that order; junction bases with no gene match: 9. The CDR3 has 15 residues. Written as DNA, the CDR3 is TGTGCCAGCACTATGACAGGGCCTTCCCAAGAGACCCAGTACTTC. It is translated as CASTMTGPSQETQYF.

V gene TRBV19 combines with J gene TRBJ2-5, with 7 bases identical to TRBD2. The germline CDR1 and CDR2 sequences are LNHDA and SQIVND (reference sequence). V lost 3 bases, J lost 3 bases, and 7 bases stayed unmatched. The CDR3 runs to 15 residues. CDR3 in amino acids: CASSMNGGGEETQYF. The DNA of the CDR3 is TGTGCCAGTAGTATGAATGGGGGAGGGGAAGAGACCCAGTACTTC.

The chain joins TRBV7-9 to TRBJ1-1; TRBD1 might be the D (6 bases). Germline V CDR1 and CDR2: SEHNR, FQNEAQ (reference sequence). The CDR3 extends over 13 amino acids. V lost 5 bases, J lost 1 base, and 8 bases lay in between. CDR3 amino acids: CASSETGNTEAFF. In DNA form, the CDR3 reads TGTGCCAGCAGCGAGACAGGGAACACTGAAGCTTTCTTT.

The chain employs TRBV7-3 and TRBJ1-1; D is uncertain. Germline CDR1 reads SGHTA; CDR2 reads FQGTGA. Trimming removed 4 bases at V and 0 bases at J, with 6 bases between. The CDR3 runs 13 residues. In DNA form, the CDR3 reads TGTGCCAGCAGCTCCGGCATGAACACTGAAGCTTTCTTT. Translated, it gives CASSSGMNTEAFF. The full variable domain, with the rest looked up from reference TRBV7-3 and TRBJ1-1, is GAGVSQTPSNKVTEKGKYVELRCDPISGHTALYWYRQSLGQGPEFLIYFQGTGAADDSGLPNDRFFAVRPEGSVSTLKIQRTERGDSAVYLCASSSGMNTEAFFGQGTRLTVV.

The chain employs TRBV2 and TRBJ1-2, with D possibly being TRBD1 (5 bases). The CDR3 has 12 residues. The germline CDR1 and CDR2 sequences are SNHLY and FYNNEI. The ends were cut back, 4 bases at V and 8 bases at J, with 11 bases in the middle. The CDR3 region has the DNA TGTGCCAGCAGTGCCCAGGGATTAGGCTACACCTTC. Encoded protein: CASSAQGLGYTF.

The J gene is TRBJ1-5, the V gene TRBV9, with 7 positions matching TRBD1. Germline CDR1 and CDR2: SGDLS and YYNGEE. The length of the CDR3 is 14 residues. The trim removed 0 bases at V and 5 bases at J, leaving 2 bases unmatched. The CDR3 sequence: CASSVGQGDQPQHF. The CDR3 DNA reads TGTGCCAGCAGCGTAGGACAGGGAGATCAGCCCCAGCATTTT.

This clone was observed a handful of times. V gene TRBV5-6 combines with J gene TRBJ1-4; possibly TRBD1 for D (5 bases). Trimming took off 4 bases at V and 8 bases at J, with 12 bases between the two ends. Germline CDR1 and CDR2: SGHDT and YYEEEE. The CDR3 sequence is 13 residues long. The CDR3 DNA follows: TGTGCCAGCAGCCCGCAGGGTTACGAAAAACTGTTTTTT. It encodes CASSPQGYEKLFF.

This clone has only a few counts. V and J are TRBV19 and TRBJ2-1; 7 positions match TRBD2. The CDR3 has 16 amino acids. Germline CDR1 reads LNHDA; CDR2 reads SQIVND (reference sequence). The ends lost 0 bases at V and 7 bases at J; junction bases unmatched: 9. The CDR3: CASSIDVPSGENEQFF. CDR3 sequence (DNA): TGTGCCAGTAGTATAGATGTTCCCAGCGGGGAAAATGAGCAGTTCTTC.

J is TRBJ2-2 and V is TRBV18; D might be TRBD2 (6 bases). The CDR3 runs to 16 residues. CDR1 and CDR2 (germline): KGHSH, LQKENI. The V and J ends lost 0 bases and 4 bases respectively, with 12 bases between them. CDR3 protein: CASSPPSGSGTGELFF. The CDR3 DNA is TGTGCCAGCTCACCACCGAGCGGGTCCGGCACCGGGGAGCTGTTTTTT.